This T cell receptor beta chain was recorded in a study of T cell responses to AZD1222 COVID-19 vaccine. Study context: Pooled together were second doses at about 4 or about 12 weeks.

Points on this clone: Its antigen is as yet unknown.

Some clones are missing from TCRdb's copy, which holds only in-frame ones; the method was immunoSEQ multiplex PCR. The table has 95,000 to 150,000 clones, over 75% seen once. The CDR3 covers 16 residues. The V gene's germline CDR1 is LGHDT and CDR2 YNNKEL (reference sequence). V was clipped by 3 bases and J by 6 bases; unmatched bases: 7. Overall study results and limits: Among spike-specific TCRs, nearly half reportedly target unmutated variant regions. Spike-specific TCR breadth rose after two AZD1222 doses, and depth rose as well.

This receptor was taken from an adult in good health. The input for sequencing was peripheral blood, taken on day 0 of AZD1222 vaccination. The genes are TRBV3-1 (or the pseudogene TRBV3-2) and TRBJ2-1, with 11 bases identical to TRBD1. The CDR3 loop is CASSHTLGQGGNEQFF. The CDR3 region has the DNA TGTGCCAGCAGCCATACTCTGGGACAGGGGGGCAATGAGCAGTTCTTC.